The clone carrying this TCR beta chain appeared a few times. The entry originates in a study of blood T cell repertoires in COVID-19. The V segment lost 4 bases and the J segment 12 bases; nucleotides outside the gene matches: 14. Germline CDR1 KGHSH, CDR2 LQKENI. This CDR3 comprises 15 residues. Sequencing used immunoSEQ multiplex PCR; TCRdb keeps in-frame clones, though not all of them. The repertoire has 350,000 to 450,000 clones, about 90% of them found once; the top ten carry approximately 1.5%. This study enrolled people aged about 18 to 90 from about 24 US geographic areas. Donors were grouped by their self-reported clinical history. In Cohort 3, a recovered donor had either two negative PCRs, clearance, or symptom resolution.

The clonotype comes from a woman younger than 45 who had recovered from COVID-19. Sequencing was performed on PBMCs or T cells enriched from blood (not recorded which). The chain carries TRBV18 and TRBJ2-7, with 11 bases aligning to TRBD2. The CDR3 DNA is TGTGCCAGCTCACTGGAACTAGCGGGAGAACAGAGGAGGTACTTC. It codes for CASSLELAGEQRRYF.